The 10 T cell receptor beta chains below all came from one sample that was sequenced in a study of blood T cell repertoires in COVID-19. Repertoires were generated with immunoSEQ multiplex PCR, while TCRdb's copy carries only in-frame clones and drops some. This table holds about 210,000 clones, roughly 82% found once. Source material: peripheral blood. The origin of the receptors is a man between 45 and 60 years old with active or convalescent COVID-19.

The genes are TRBV2 and TRBJ2-4, with TRBD2 as a possible D gene (6 bases). Germline CDR1 reads SNHLY; CDR2 reads FYNNEI. This CDR3 has 20 amino acids. V lost 9 bases to trimming and J lost 0 bases, with 30 bases between them. CDR3 protein: CASEQGHWGLLGRAKNIQYF. The CDR3 nucleotides are TGTGCCAGTGAGCAGGGCCACTGGGGACTCCTAGGACGAGCCAAAAACATTCAGTACTTC. Full variable domain (remainder filled in from reference TRBV2 and TRBJ2-4): EPEVTQTPSHQVTQMGQEVILRCVPISNHLYFYWYRQILGQKVEFLVSFYNNEISEKSEIFDDQFSVERPDGSNFTLKIRSTKLEDSAMYFCASEQGHWGLLGRAKNIQYFGAGTRLSVL.

This sequence joins TRBV6-5 and TRBJ1-3; the D gene is possibly TRBD1 (5 bases). The CDR3 covers 14 residues. Germline CDR1 reads MNHEY; CDR2 reads SVGAGI. The germline V and J ends were trimmed by 5 bases and 1 base, with 9 bases remaining between them. CDR3 DNA sequence: TGTGCCAGCAGTCCTGGACAATCTGGAAACACCATATATTTT. Its protein is CASSPGQSGNTIYF.

The chain carries TRBV18 and TRBJ1-1; 8 positions match TRBD1. V shed 6 bases and J 4 bases; nucleotides not matched to a gene: 7. The CDR3 sequence is 14 residues long. Germline lookup yields CDR1 KGHSH and CDR2 LQKENI. CDR3 loop: CASSDLTGGTEAFF. CDR3 DNA sequence: TGTGCCAGCTCGGACTTAACAGGGGGCACTGAAGCTTTCTTT.

The chain carries TRBV19 and TRBJ2-7; 7 nucleotides agree with TRBD2. CDR1 is LNHDA and CDR2 is SQIVND in the germline V gene (reference sequence). V shed 4 bases, J shed 4 bases, and the junction held 7 bases outside the gene matches. The CDR3 has 14 residues. The CDR3 bases are TGTGCCAGTAGTAGGAGCGGGGAGGGATACGAGCAGTACTTC. Amino acids: CASSRSGEGYEQYF.

The chain carries TRBV6-2 or TRBV6-3 and TRBJ1-5; D is undetermined. Trimming shortened V by 4 bases and J by 0 bases, and 4 bases separated the two germline ends. Germline CDR1 MNHEY, CDR2 SVGEGT. This CDR3 region has 13 residues. CDR3 loop: CASSFHSNQPQHF. The CDR3 DNA follows: TGTGCCAGCAGTTTCCATAGCAATCAGCCCCAGCATTTT.

This clone was found once. The V call is TRBV2, the J call TRBJ1-6; 7 bases agree with TRBD1. V was clipped by 7 bases and J by 7 bases; unmatched bases: 13. This CDR3 is 16 amino acids long. Germline CDR1 is SNHLY and CDR2 is FYNNEI. The CDR3 here is CASKDRDRGRNSPLHF. DNA for the CDR3: TGTGCCAGCAAAGACCGGGACAGAGGGAGAAATTCACCCCTCCACTTT.

This clone was seen a handful of times. The chain couples TRBV5-4 to TRBJ2-3, with TRBD2 identical over 8 bases. Looked up from germline, CDR1 is SGHNT and CDR2 is YYREEE (reference sequence). The CDR3 spans 15 residues. Germline trimming cut 7 bases from V and 1 base from J; bases unmatched to any gene: 8. The CDR3 nucleotides read TGTGCCAGCGCGGGGGGAGTGCGAGGCACAGATACGCAGTATTTT. Encoded protein: CASAGGVRGTDTQYF.

The CDR3 DNA follows: TGTGCCAGCAGGTCAGGGGGCGAGACCGGGGAGCTGTTTTTT. Residues: CASRSGGETGELFF. The chain links TRBV7-9 to TRBJ2-2; TRBD1 aligns across 8 bases. The CDR3 spans 14 residues. The J segment lost 5 bases and the V segment lost 6 bases, leaving 5 bases of the junction unmatched. Per the germline V gene, CDR1 is SEHNR and CDR2 is FQNEAQ (reference sequence).

The rearrangement links TRBV27 to TRBJ2-3, with 9 bases fitting TRBD2. The CDR3 runs to 14 residues. V was clipped by 8 bases and J by 5 bases; unmatched bases: 8. CDR1 and CDR2 (germline): MNHEY, SMNVEV (reference sequence). This CDR3 is CASGFSGGGDTQYF. The CDR3 nucleotides read TGTGCCAGCGGATTTAGCGGGGGAGGAGATACGCAGTATTTT.

V usage is TRBV7-2 and J usage is TRBJ2-3; TRBD2 aligns across 12 bases. V was clipped by 5 bases and J by 4 bases; unmatched bases: 10. In germline, CDR1 is SGHTA, CDR2 FQGNSA. The CDR3 has 17 residues. The CDR3 spells CASSLRLAGAPPDTQYF. The DNA for the CDR3 is TGTGCCAGCAGCCTTCGACTAGCGGGAGCCCCCCCAGATACGCAGTATTTT.